This T cell receptor beta chain was found in a study of blood T cell repertoires in COVID-19. Measured with immunoSEQ multiplex PCR; TCRdb has only the in-frame clones, and not every one. The top ten hold 2.4% of the sample, which has about 260,000 clones, 80% to 90% seen once. Trimming removed 6 bases from V and 4 bases from J; junction bases left unmatched: 9. The length of the CDR3 is 14 residues. Germline V gene sequence: CDR1 MNHEY, CDR2 SMNVEV (reference sequence). The receptor's source is a woman aged 18-29 years who had recovered from COVID-19. The specimen sequenced was PBMCs or T cells enriched from blood (not recorded which). The chain joins TRBV27 to TRBJ2-7, with 7 positions matching TRBD1. The CDR3 DNA reads TGTGCCAGCAGAAGACAGGGAATAGTATACGAGCAGTACTTC. Protein product: CASRRQGIVYEQYF.